In this sample, the clone carrying this T cell receptor beta chain turned up many times. Its antigen remains unidentified. Library construction for TCR beta used iRepertoire HTBI primers and Arm-PCR of CDR3 regions. MiXCR, run by TCRdb on the multiplex PCR reads, gives a single entry per CDR3 protein. The sample lists about 430,000 distinct CDR3 sequences, approximately 15% occurring once. The data originate from a study of regulatory T cells in long-lasting Graves disease. Germline loops: CDR1 ENHRY, CDR2 SYGVKD. The CDR3 is made up of 15 amino acids. Trimming took 2 bases from V and 4 from J; bases not matched to a gene: 5. Time point defined: newly diagnosed GD, antithyroid drugs for less than 3 months. The TCR library was made from RNA extracted from PBMCs. Tubes containing EDTA received 7 to 10 milliliters of drawn peripheral blood. Study results and limitations: Researchers examined only peripheral blood and not thyroid tissue.

This sample also belongs to another study, concerning T cells in Graves' hyperthyroidism and ophthalmopathy.

Sample: peripheral blood mononuclear cells (PBMCs), taken at new diagnosis, from a patient treated with antithyroid drugs. The sequence was obtained from a woman in her thirties or forties with Graves disease. The rearrangement joins TRBV10-3 to TRBJ1-2; 9 bases match TRBD1. The CDR3 loop reads CAISERGQGAYGYTF. The CDR3, as DNA: TGTGCCATCAGTGAGAGGGGACAGGGAGCCTATGGCTACACCTTC.